Each of the 29 T cell receptor beta chains below was sequenced from the same sample in a study of PD-1 blockade in mismatch repair-deficient tumors. Using immunoSEQ multiplex PCR, the repertoire was profiled, and TCRdb retains in-frame clones only, with some absent. In the table there are about 100,000 clones, about 79% of which are singletons. This material consisted of peripheral blood, taken about eight months after starting pembrolizumab. The receptor source for this set is an adult with mismatch repair-deficient cancer.

This clone was recorded once. The V gene is TRBV6-1, the J gene TRBJ2-5; 7 bases match TRBD1. V gave up 10 bases and J gave up 5 bases; unmatched junction bases: 13. The V gene's germline CDR1 is MNHNS and CDR2 SASEGT. The CDR3 is made up of 14 amino acids. In nucleotides, the CDR3 is TGTGCCATCACTTTGGCGAGGGGGCGGGAGACCCAGTACTTC. Protein: CAITLARGRETQYF.

The gene calls are TRBV10-3 and TRBJ2-7, with TRBD1 identical over 9 bases. This CDR3 has 16 residues. Germline assignment: CDR1 ENHRY and CDR2 SYGVKD. Trimming cost V 4 bases and J 0 bases; bases outside gene matches: 7. The CDR3 nucleotides are TGTGCCATCAGTGTCCCAGGACAGGGGAGCTCCTACGAGCAGTACTTC. It specifies CAISVPGQGSSYEQYF.

CDR3 nucleotide sequence: TGTGCCACCAGCGGAGGGGACTGGCTGAGGTGGGAGCAGTACTTC. Amino acids: CATSGGDWLRWEQYF. V usage is TRBV15 and J usage is TRBJ2-7; D might be TRBD2 (6 bases). Between the trimmed V and J ends, which lost 5 bases and 7 bases, there was a span of 21 bases. The germline CDR1 and CDR2 sequences are LNHNV and YYDKDF (reference sequence). This CDR3 has 15 residues.

This rearrangement joins TRBV2 to TRBJ2-5; possible D gene TRBD2, 5 bases. V dropped 4 bases and J dropped 7 bases, with 10 bases sitting between them. The CDR3 sequence is 12 residues long. The germline V gene encodes CDR1 SNHLY and CDR2 FYNNEI. The CDR3 nucleotides read TGTGCCAGCAGTGCCGGGGTGGCGACCCAGTACTTC. Translation: CASSAGVATQYF.

The chain combines TRBV15 with TRBJ2-1; possible D gene TRBD2, 6 bases. From germline, CDR1 is LNHNV and CDR2 YYDKDF (reference sequence). The CDR3 runs 13 residues. Trimming cost V 5 bases and J 4 bases, with 9 bases left between them. CDR3 DNA: TGTGCCACCAGCGCGGGACTTTACAATGAGCAGTTCTTC. Its translation is CATSAGLYNEQFF.

The chain joins TRBV15 to TRBJ2-5; no definite D call. The germline V and J ends were trimmed by 7 bases and 1 base, with 7 bases remaining between them. The CDR3 is 12 amino acids. In germline, CDR1 is LNHNV, CDR2 YYDKDF (reference sequence). The CDR3 is CATKTPQETQYF. As DNA, the CDR3 is TGTGCCACCAAGACGCCCCAAGAGACCCAGTACTTC.

The V gene is TRBV7-9, the J gene TRBJ1-1, with TRBD1 matching 7 bases. J was trimmed by 0 bases and V by 5 bases; bases with no gene match: 0. Germline assignment: CDR1 SEHNR and CDR2 FQNEAQ (reference sequence). The CDR3 totals 13 residues. The DNA for the CDR3 is TGTGCCAGCAGCGGGACAGTGAACACTGAAGCTTTCTTT. Translated: CASSGTVNTEAFF.

The V and J genes are TRBV5-6 and TRBJ2-3; 10 bases map to TRBD1. CDR1 is SGHDT, CDR2 YYEEEE, per germline. This CDR3 comprises 16 residues. After removal of 4 bases from V and 3 bases from J, the junction contained 8 bases not matched to a gene. CDR3 sequence reads: CASSTDPGQGTDTQYF. CDR3 nucleotides: TGTGCCAGCAGCACCGACCCGGGACAGGGGACAGATACGCAGTATTTT.

The chain is built from TRBV9 and TRBJ2-7; a weak D match, TRBD2 (5 bases). Trimming stripped 4 bases from V and 3 bases from J, with 14 bases between. Germline V CDR1 and CDR2: SGDLS, YYNGEE. This CDR3 is 14 amino acids long. The CDR3 reads CASSLRWGVYEQYF. The CDR3 DNA reads TGTGCCAGCAGCCTTCGCTGGGGAGTCTACGAGCAGTACTTC. Full variable domain (rest looked up from reference TRBV9 and TRBJ2-7): DSGVTQTPKHLITATGQRVTLRCSPRSGDLSVYWYQQSLDQGLQFLIQYYNGEERAKGNILERFSAQQFPDLHSELNLSSLELGDSALYFCASSLRWGVYEQYFGPGTRLTVT.

This clone was counted once. The J gene is TRBJ1-5, the V gene TRBV5-4; D gene uncertain. Trimming took off 0 bases at V and 6 bases at J, with 4 bases between the two ends. CDR1 is SGHNT and CDR2 is YYREEE in the germline V gene (reference sequence). The CDR3 spans 12 residues. CDR3 sequence (DNA): TGTGCCAGCAGCTTGGACAGTCAGCCCCAGCATTTT. It encodes CASSLDSQPQHF.

This clone has a single count. The J gene is TRBJ2-3, the V gene TRBV7-9; D is ambiguous. The CDR3 has 16 residues. Deletions cut 3 bases from V and 0 bases from J, with 13 bases between. Per germline, CDR1 SEHNR and CDR2 FQNEAQ (reference sequence). In DNA form, the CDR3 reads TGTGCCAGCAGCTTTAGCAGTAGCCCTAGCACAGATACGCAGTATTTT. Translation gives CASSFSSSPSTDTQYF.

The chain uses TRBV7-3 and TRBJ2-2; possible D gene TRBD2, 5 bases. Germline V gene sequence: CDR1 SGHTA, CDR2 FQGTGA. The CDR3 is 15 residues long. V lost 5 bases and J 5 bases, leaving 15 bases between the germline ends. For the CDR3, the DNA is TGTGCCAGCAGCCCCCAAAGCGGTCTGACCGGGGAGCTGTTTTTT. Protein sequence: CASSPQSGLTGELFF.

Here the CDR3 DNA reads TGTGCCAGCAGCCCCGCGCTTGGGTACCAAGAGACCCAGTACTTC. Translated: CASSPALGYQETQYF. The chain has TRBV7-9 and TRBJ2-5; D call uncertain. The CDR3 totals 15 residues. Germline loops: CDR1 SEHNR, CDR2 FQNEAQ (reference sequence). V was shortened by 5 bases and J by 0 bases, with 13 bases between the two germline ends.

The chain carries TRBV12-5 and TRBJ1-1; D ambiguous. Germline V CDR1 and CDR2: LGHNT, FRNRAP. The CDR3 has 13 residues. V lost 0 bases to trimming and J lost 4 bases, with 6 bases between them. The CDR3 coding sequence is TGTGCTAGTGGTTTGGTACCGATCACTGAAGCTTTCTTT. Residues: CASGLVPITEAFF.

V is TRBV11-2 and J is TRBJ2-6, with D tentatively TRBD2 (5 bases). This CDR3 is 16 amino acids long. V shed 2 bases and J shed 2 bases, with 10 bases lying between them. In germline, CDR1 is SGHAT, CDR2 FQNNGV. Written as DNA, the CDR3 is TGTGCCAGCAGCTTATTGTGGGGAGCTGGGGCCAACGTCCTGACTTTC. This translates into CASSLLWGAGANVLTF.

The V call is TRBV6-5, the J call TRBJ2-3; TRBD2 agrees at 8 bases. CDR1 MNHEY and CDR2 SVGAGI come from the germline V gene. After removal of 0 bases from V and 0 bases from J, the junction contained 2 bases not matched to a gene. The CDR3 runs 16 residues. The CDR3 here is CASSYSTSGSTDTQYF. CDR3 sequence (DNA): TGTGCCAGCAGTTACTCCACTAGCGGAAGCACAGATACGCAGTATTTT.

The chain couples TRBV15 to TRBJ1-2, with D uncertain. This CDR3 contains 12 residues. Trimming took 9 bases from V and 2 from J, leaving 10 bases between them. Germline V gene lookup returns CDR1 LNHNV and CDR2 YYDKDF (reference sequence). DNA for the CDR3: TGTGCCACGAGAGATAGGAACTATGGCTACACCTTC. Translating gives CATRDRNYGYTF.

The chain recombines TRBV11-2 with TRBJ1-1; TRBD1 matches at 7 bases. There are 14 residues in the CDR3. Trimming cost V 3 bases and J 5 bases; bases outside gene matches: 6. CDR1 is SGHAT, CDR2 FQNNGV, per germline. The CDR3 loop reads CASSFGRGLTEAFF. The CDR3 nucleotides read TGTGCCAGCAGCTTCGGAAGGGGGCTAACTGAAGCTTTCTTT.

The V and J genes are TRBV7-8 and TRBJ1-5; TRBD1 is a possible D gene (5 bases). Deletions cut 5 bases from V and 9 bases from J, with 23 bases between. Germline CDR1 SGHVS, CDR2 FQNEAQ. This CDR3 has 16 amino acids. The DNA for the CDR3 is TGTGCCAGCAGCGGACTGGTGACAGTTCCGTCCGGGCCCCAGCATTTT. It codes for CASSGLVTVPSGPQHF.

The chain uses TRBV27 and TRBJ2-7; 10 bases match TRBD1. CDR1 and CDR2 from the germline V gene are MNHEY and SMNVEV (reference sequence). Unmatched junction bases numbered 4, after V lost 5 bases and J lost 3 bases. This CDR3 is built from 14 residues. CDR3 protein: CASSRQGAGYEQYF. For the CDR3, the DNA is TGTGCCAGCAGTCGACAGGGGGCTGGCTACGAGCAGTACTTC.

Comments on this clone: Other DNA sequences within the sample encode an identical CDR3. The chain recombines TRBV7-9 with TRBJ2-7; no firm D call. CDR1 is SEHNR and CDR2 is FQNEAQ in the germline V gene (reference sequence). Trimming cost V 1 base and J 3 bases, with 4 bases left between them. The CDR3 is 12 residues long. The CDR3 nucleotides read TGTGCCAGCAGCTTAGTGGGCTACGAGCAGTACTTC. It is translated as CASSLVGYEQYF.

The chain carries TRBV7-2 and TRBJ2-1, with 10 positions matching TRBD2. CDR3 size: 15 residues. The germline gives CDR1 SGHTA, CDR2 FQGNSA. V lost 5 bases and J lost 6; bases outside the gene matches: 7. The CDR3 DNA reads TGTGCCAGCAGCCCTGGTACTAGCGGGATCAATGAGCAGTTCTTC. Its protein product is CASSPGTSGINEQFF.

This clone was recorded at least ten times. This chain links TRBV9 with TRBJ2-7, with TRBD2 identical over 8 bases. The CDR3 length is 15 residues. V dropped 2 bases and J dropped 4; count of bases not matched to a gene: 8. CDR1 and CDR2 from the germline V gene are SGDLS and YYNGEE. The CDR3 region is CASSVSGTRNYEQYF. The CDR3 DNA is TGTGCCAGCAGCGTGTCCGGGACTAGAAATTACGAGCAGTACTTC.

This clone was seen a few times. This chain joins TRBV27 and TRBJ1-1; possible D gene TRBD1, 6 bases. This CDR3 region has 14 residues. Between the trimmed V and J ends, which lost 7 bases and 1 base, there was a span of 13 bases. Germline V gene sequence: CDR1 MNHEY, CDR2 SMNVEV (reference sequence). CDR3 residues: CASIQGGRNTEAFF. The CDR3 bases are TGTGCCAGCATACAGGGAGGTAGGAACACTGAAGCTTTCTTT.

The CDR3 protein is CSVDAAGAYGYTF. The CDR3 bases are TGCAGCGTTGACGCGGCAGGGGCCTATGGCTACACCTTC. This chain connects TRBV29-1 to TRBJ1-2; tentative D call: TRBD1 (6 bases). The CDR3 runs 13 residues. CDR1 is SQVTM and CDR2 is ANQGSEA in the germline V gene. V was cut by 3 bases and J by 4 bases, with 12 bases left in between.

This chain links TRBV7-6 with TRBJ1-3, with unresolved D. Trimming cost V 5 bases and J 0 bases, with 14 bases left between them. The germline gives CDR1 SGHVS, CDR2 FNYEAQ. The CDR3 loop spans 16 amino acids. Here the CDR3 reads CASSPLDRSSGNTIYF. The CDR3 bases are TGTGCCAGCAGCCCCCTAGACCGGAGCTCTGGAAACACCATATATTTT.

This chain links TRBV9 with TRBJ2-7; D is possibly TRBD1 (5 bases). CDR1 is SGDLS and CDR2 is YYNGEE in the germline V gene. Trimming removed 0 bases at V and 6 bases at J, with 10 bases between. This CDR3 has 13 amino acids. DNA of the CDR3: TGTGCCAGCAGCGTAGAATTGGGGCGCGAGCAGTACTTC. Its translation: CASSVELGREQYF.

The chain recombines TRBV15 with TRBJ2-2, with no clear D. The germline gives CDR1 LNHNV, CDR2 YYDKDF (reference sequence). The CDR3 has 24 residues. V was trimmed by 7 bases and J by 6 bases, leaving 45 bases between them. The CDR3 sequence: CATNLRMPLSYDVVPFGGSGELFF. The DNA of the CDR3 is TGTGCCACCAACCTCCGGATGCCTCTCTCCTACGACGTTGTTCCGTTCGGTGGGTCCGGGGAGCTGTTTTTT.

This clone was counted a few times. CDR3 in amino acids: CASSRGSGADTQYF. In DNA form, the CDR3 reads TGTGCCAGTAGTCGAGGGAGTGGCGCAGATACGCAGTATTTT. This chain connects TRBV19 to TRBJ2-3, with D perhaps TRBD2 (5 bases). Germline assignment: CDR1 LNHDA and CDR2 SQIVND (reference sequence). The germline V and J ends were trimmed by 5 bases and 4 bases, with 13 bases remaining between them. The CDR3 runs 14 residues.